These 5 T cell receptor beta chains originate from one sample sequenced in a study of beta chain features in type 1 diabetes. These receptors have no known antigen. Expressed TCRB transcripts were sequenced because the isolated RNA had all been reverse transcribed beforehand. Sequenced by immunoSEQ multiplex PCR; TCRdb stores in-frame clones only, minus some. The table has 300,000 to 400,000 clones, approximately 10% seen once; the top ten hold 1%. Study-level points and caveats: Shorter TCRB CDR3s, moderately but significantly so, were found in Type 1 diabetes patients in all four CD4+ subsets.

Sequencing was performed on central memory CD4+ T cells from blood. The receptors here all came from a man aged 25-40 years with type 1 diabetes.

The gene calls are TRBV7-2 and TRBJ1-1; weak D call: TRBD1 (5 bases). The CDR3 consists of 15 residues. The V and J ends lost 1 base and 1 base respectively, with 10 bases between them. Germline CDR1 is SGHTA and CDR2 is FQGNSA. This CDR3 reads CASSLDRLPNTEAFF. The CDR3 DNA sequence: TGTGCCAGCAGCTTAGACAGGCTACCGAACACTGAAGCTTTCTTT.

This clone occurred a few times. This chain connects TRBV7-2 to TRBJ2-7; D is perhaps TRBD1 or TRBD2 (5 bases each). V was cut by 1 base and J by 4 bases, with 14 bases left in between. There are 15 residues in the CDR3. From germline, CDR1 is SGHTA and CDR2 FQGNSA. CDR3 amino acids: CASSLVPGALYEQYF. For the CDR3, the DNA is TGTGCCAGCAGCTTAGTCCCCGGGGCCCTTTACGAGCAGTACTTC.

The V call is TRBV14, the J call TRBJ2-1, with D possibly matching TRBD2 (6 bases). Trimming took 4 bases from V and 7 from J, leaving 14 bases between them. Germline lookup yields CDR1 SGHDN and CDR2 FVKESK. CDR3 length: 14 amino acids. CDR3 sequence reads: CASSPRRGSNEQFF. In DNA, the CDR3 is TGTGCCAGCAGCCCCCGGAGGGGAAGTAATGAGCAGTTCTTC.

The chain joins TRBV14 to TRBJ2-3; TRBD1 agrees at 9 bases. The CDR3 is 15 residues long. Germline V gene sequence: CDR1 SGHDN, CDR2 FVKESK. V trimming: 5 bases; J trimming: 5 bases; junction bases outside the gene matches: 8. This chain's CDR3 is CASSAPGQGIDTQYF. CDR3 DNA: TGTGCCAGCAGCGCGCCGGGACAGGGTATAGATACGCAGTATTTT.

A few counts support this clone. The chain employs TRBV5-5 and TRBJ2-7, with D possibly TRBD2 on 5 matching bases. This CDR3 spans 14 amino acids. Trimming took 2 bases from V and 6 from J, leaving 15 bases between them. The germline gives CDR1 SGHKS, CDR2 YYEKEE (reference sequence). As DNA, the CDR3 is TGTGCCAGCAGCTTCGCTAGCCGTACCGGCGAGCAGTACTTC. The encoded protein is CASSFASRTGEQYF.